This TCR beta chain was documented in a study of beta chain features in type 1 diabetes. Turning to the study itself: Across the samples, 107,917,701 sorted cells were examined in total. Study observations and caveats: A moderate, significant TCRB CDR3 shortening appeared in type 1 diabetes across four CD4+ subsets. Patients' naive, central memory and Treg TCRB repertoires seemed closer to one another than those of healthy donors.

In the case of this clone: Its antigen is undetermined.

Populations obtained by sorting all exceeded 95% purity. The CDR3 is 13 residues long. V was shortened by 10 bases and J by 4 bases, with 16 bases between the two germline ends. Germline CDR1 and CDR2: ENHRY and SYGVKD. Isolated RNA was reverse transcribed in full, so expressed TCRB transcripts were sequenced. Profiling relied on immunoSEQ multiplex PCR, and the TCRdb table lists in-frame clones only, not all of them. The table records some 370,000 clones, 9.5% to 10% of them present only once. What was sequenced was central memory CD4+ T cells from blood. The TCR was taken from a man aged 30-40 years with type 1 diabetes. V usage is TRBV10-3 and J usage is TRBJ1-2; tentatively, D is TRBD1 (6 bases). The CDR3 here is CASKMDRSYGYTF. As DNA, the CDR3 is TGTGCCAGCAAGATGGACAGATCCTATGGCTACACCTTC.